The clone carrying this TCR beta chain was detected a few times. Its antigen remains unknown. The authors reverse transcribed all of the isolated RNA, so sequencing captured expressed TCRB transcripts. The table came from immunoSEQ multiplex PCR; TCRdb's copy has only in-frame clones and leaves some out. The table lists 400,000 to 450,000 clones, roughly 13% of them singletons. The CDR3 is made up of 11 amino acids. Germline loops: CDR1 SGHAT, CDR2 FQNNGV. Trimming removed 8 bases at V and 6 bases at J, with 9 bases between. This entry is derived from a study of beta chain features in type 1 diabetes. Looking at the study overall: Sorted cells examined across all samples numbered around 110,000,000.

Points from the study as a whole: The study notes PCR might favor shorter templates equally in patients and controls. The similarity of naive, central memory and Treg TCRB repertoires appeared greater among patients than among healthy donors.

The chain links TRBV11-2 to TRBJ2-3; D is ambiguous. The sequence came from a man aged 30 to 39 in good health. Sequencing was carried out using naive CD4+ T cells from blood. The CDR3 reads CASGLSDTQYF. CDR3 DNA: TGTGCCAGCGGCCTGTCGGATACGCAGTATTTT.